The 8 T cell receptor beta chains reported below all come from one sample, sequenced in a study of blood T cell repertoires in COVID-19. This table comes from immunoSEQ multiplex PCR, and its TCRdb copy is limited to in-frame clones, with some not included. This sample has a few hundred thousand clones, with 89% found just once. The sequenced sample was peripheral blood. The receptors stem from a woman in her 30s with COVID-19, enrolled during active disease.

This clone was counted only a few times. The chain links TRBV27 to TRBJ1-1, with 9 bases fitting TRBD1. CDR1 is MNHEY and CDR2 is SMNVEV in the germline V gene (reference sequence). V was clipped by 6 bases and J by 4 bases; unmatched bases: 6. This CDR3 spans 14 amino acids. CDR3 residues: CASRVTGGFTEAFF. In nucleotides, the CDR3 is TGTGCCAGCAGGGTGACAGGGGGGTTCACTGAAGCTTTCTTT.

The rearrangement uses TRBV20-1 and TRBJ1-2, with D maybe TRBD1 (5 bases). There are 14 residues in the CDR3. CDR1 and CDR2 from the germline V gene are DFQATT and SNEGSKA (reference sequence). V lost 3 bases to trimming and J lost 8 bases, with 19 bases between them. The CDR3 DNA sequence: TGCAGTGCTAGTGGCCCCCAGGTGGGGGGAGGCTACACCTTC. It encodes CSASGPQVGGGYTF.

The J gene is TRBJ1-5, the V gene TRBV11-2, with TRBD1 identical over 7 bases. After removal of 6 bases from V and 4 bases from J, the junction contained 9 bases not matched to a gene. CDR3 length: 15 amino acids. CDR1 and CDR2 from the germline V gene are SGHAT and FQNNGV. CDR3 in amino acids: CASRGPGQINQPQHF. The CDR3 nucleotides are TGTGCCAGCAGGGGTCCGGGACAGATAAATCAGCCCCAGCATTTT.

The J gene is TRBJ2-1, the V gene TRBV10-2; 8 bases fit TRBD2. The CDR3 covers 13 residues. Per germline, CDR1 WSHSY and CDR2 SAAADI. The junction had 8 bases not matched to a gene; V was cut back by 10 bases and J by 6 bases. This chain's CDR3 is CATYGLASNEQFF. The CDR3 region has the DNA TGCGCCACTTATGGACTAGCCTCCAATGAGCAGTTCTTC.

A note on this clone: The junction shows a germline mismatch at one end, possibly a read error. This chain joins TRBV7-7 and TRBJ2-2; D possibly corresponds to TRBD2 (6 bases). The CDR3 runs to 14 residues. Germline V gene data show CDR1 as SSHAT and CDR2 as FNYEAQ (reference sequence). CDR3 DNA: TGTGCTAGCAGAGAAACAGGAGGGGCCGGGGAGCTGTTTTTT. Amino acids: CASRETGGAGELFF.

V usage is TRBV4-1 and J usage is TRBJ2-4, with D tentatively TRBD2 (7 bases). V lost 0 bases and J 1 base, leaving 16 bases between the germline ends. The germline gives CDR1 MGHRA, CDR2 YSYEKL. This CDR3 is built from 18 residues. CDR3 loop: CASSQDLKGGLAKNIQYF. The CDR3 bases are TGCGCCAGCAGCCAAGATCTAAAGGGGGGGCTGGCCAAAAACATTCAGTACTTC.

The J gene is TRBJ2-1, the V gene TRBV20-1; unclear D gene. V shed 4 bases and J shed 7 bases, with 5 bases lying between them. Germline V gene data show CDR1 as DFQATT and CDR2 as SNEGSKA (reference sequence). This CDR3 region has 10 residues. This CDR3 is CSATANEQFF. CDR3 DNA sequence: TGCAGTGCTACTGCGAATGAGCAGTTCTTC.

This clone was found a few times. V gene TRBV11-2 combines with J gene TRBJ1-2, with D perhaps TRBD1 (5 bases). The CDR3 has 14 amino acids. Germline V lookup: CDR1 SGHAT, CDR2 FQNNGV. Trimming removed 5 bases at V and 4 bases at J, with 14 bases between. This CDR3 is CASSREGAAYGYTF. CDR3 DNA sequence: TGTGCCAGCAGCCGCGAAGGGGCGGCCTATGGCTACACCTTC.